Detailed here is one T cell receptor (beta chain). The specificity of this receptor is unknown. Base qualities are not recorded, but no much larger clone differs from it by a single base. The sample comes from a study of vaccination and CD4 T cells after COVID-19 (dated by TCRdb to between 2021 and 2024). A note on the overall study: Convalescent patients had a positive SARS-CoV-2 result on nasal swab PCR, and of these patients, fewer than ten had mild disease and one had severe disease. The convalescent cohort comprised six males and four females, including two Hispanic individuals, seven Caucasians, two Asians and one multiracial person. Each participant got two doses of either the Pfizer-BioNTech BNT162b2 vaccine (n=8) or the Moderna mRNA-1273 vaccine (n=2). Post-COVID blood samples from convalescent patients were collected a median of roughly 100 days after diagnosis, with a range of roughly 35 to 180 days. Post-vaccine blood samples were obtained a median of approximately 70 days after the second vaccine dose, with a range of roughly 12 to 250 days. Overlapping spike peptide pools from SARS-CoV-2 and from the common cold coronaviruses HCoV-NL63, HCoV-OC43 and HCoV-229E were used as culture stimuli. Control cultures used a CEFX viral epitope pool as positive control, an HIV-1 Nef peptide pool as negative control, or no peptide. In over 8 COVID-19 convalescent patients and a handful of infection-naive healthy vaccine recipients, researchers compared the spike-specific CD4+ TCR repertoire from before mRNA vaccination with the repertoire from after.

CDR1 and CDR2 are read off the germline V gene (reference sequence) as SGHNT and YYREEE. From cysteine to phenylalanine, the CDR3 is 15 amino acids long. Of the read, only the CDR3 DNA is kept; its 45 bases are in frame from base 1. The V end gives up 0 bases and the J end 1 base, leaving 0 bases in the junction not matched to a gene. Libraries were prepared through PCR. TCR sequencing of DNA from cultured CD4+ T cells used the Oncomine TCR Beta short-read assay at the Johns Hopkins FTIC core. Genomic DNA was extracted from the cultured CD4+ T cells with the QIAamp micro DNA kit. Oncomine TCR Beta libraries from cultured CD4+ T cells were pooled using unique dual indexes and sequenced on an Illumina iSeq 100. From the authors' description of their analysis: Non-productive sequences were removed, and CDR3s not starting with C, not ending with F or W, or shorter than 7 amino acids were discarded. The MANAFEST web application identified antigen-specific clonotypes by comparing peptide-stimulated wells against reference wells and other culture wells. Positive clones required FDR below 0.05, an odds ratio above 5, and productive frequency above 0.1% in at least two of three replicate wells. Clonotypes that were significantly expanded in both SARS-CoV-2 spike wells and at least one common cold coronavirus spike condition were defined as cross-reactive. Similarity between CDR3 sequences was evaluated in R version 3.6.1 using Levenshtein distances (stringdist) and unrooted phylogenetic trees (ape). The public sequencing data were trimmed at Q25 with fastp and processed into clonotypes with MiXCR by TCRdb, which kept only in-frame beta chains. When rows share a CDR3 protein, they turn into one entry using the most common DNA and genes. TCRdb's processing, not the authors' own work, is the source of the V and J calls. The sample table records 7,000 to 10,000 distinct CDR3 sequences; about three fifths of these occur just once. The ten largest clonotypes hold approximately 35% of the sample.

Findings and caveats that apply to the study as a whole: Of the vaccine-specific clones found in convalescent patients, nearly all (304 of 307) were mono-reactive for SARS-CoV-2 spike instead of being cross-reactive with common cold coronaviruses. The median count of SARS-CoV-2-reactive clonotypes went up from 20 to 25 after infection to 30 to 40 after vaccination, although the change was not significant. In convalescent patients, a median approximately 89% of post-vaccine SARS-CoV-2-reactive clones were detected only after vaccination, suggesting vaccine-specific priming. Relatively few convalescent patients were included in the study, and early timepoints after natural infection were not analyzed.

The meaning of the sample's treatment or condition label: approximately nine-day PBMC culture with coronavirus spike peptide pools or control peptides (ViraFEST assay). The ViraFEST assay, used in the study, expanded antigen-specific T cells with peptide pools and then identified the expanded clonotypes through TCR sequencing. The convalescent patients' positive SARS-CoV-2 PCR tests were from March to December 2020, which was before the Alpha, Beta and Delta variants emerged in the United States. About 2 million PBMCs per well were cultured in IMDM with roughly 5% human AB serum and around 10 IU/ml IL-2, plus 10 ug/ml peptide pools. Half of the culture medium was replaced with fresh IL-2-containing medium on days 3 and 7. After around 11 days of culture, CD4+ T cells were isolated by negative selection with the EasySep CD4+ T cell isolation kit. PBMCs were separated from whole blood using Ficoll-Paque Plus gradient centrifugation and then either used fresh or cryopreserved at -140C. In general, triplicate wells were set up for every culture condition.

This sequence uses TRBV5-4 and TRBJ2-3; 9 nucleotides in the junction match TRBD2. What was sequenced was CD4+ T cells from blood, cultured in vitro. This TCR was sampled from a human donor who had recovered from COVID-19. Read as DNA, the sequence is TGTGCCAGCAGCTTGGGGACTAGCGGCACAGATACGCAGTATTTT. It translates to CASSLGTSGTDTQYF.